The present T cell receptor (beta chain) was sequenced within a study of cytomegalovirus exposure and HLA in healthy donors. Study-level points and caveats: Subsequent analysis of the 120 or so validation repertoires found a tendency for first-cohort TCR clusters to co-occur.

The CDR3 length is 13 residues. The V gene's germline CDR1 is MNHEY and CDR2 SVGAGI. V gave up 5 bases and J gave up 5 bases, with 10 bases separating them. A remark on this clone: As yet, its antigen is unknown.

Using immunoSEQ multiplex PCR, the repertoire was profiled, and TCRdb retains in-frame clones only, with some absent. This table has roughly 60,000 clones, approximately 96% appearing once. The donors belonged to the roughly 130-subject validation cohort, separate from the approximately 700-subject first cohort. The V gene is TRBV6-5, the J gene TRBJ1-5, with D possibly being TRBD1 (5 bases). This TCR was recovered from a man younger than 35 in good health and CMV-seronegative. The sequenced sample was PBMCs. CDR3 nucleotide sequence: TGTGCCAGCAGTAGGGACTTTTATCAGCCCCAGCATTTT. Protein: CASSRDFYQPQHF.